Presented here are 30 T cell receptor beta chains from one specimen sequenced in a study of cytomegalovirus exposure and HLA in healthy donors. With 60 Vbeta and 13 Jbeta primers, the PCR was carried out. Profiling relied on immunoSEQ multiplex PCR, and the TCRdb table lists in-frame clones only, not all of them. The sample table sets out 45,000 to 65,000 clones. The sequenced sample consisted of PBMCs. The receptors derive from a man aged 18 to 30 in good health and CMV-seropositive.

V gene TRBV29-1 combines with J gene TRBJ2-2; TRBD2 matches at 11 bases. This CDR3 comprises 13 residues. Germline CDR1 and CDR2: SQVTM and ANQGSEA. Trimming at V came to 7 bases and at J to 7 bases, leaving 5 bases not matched to a gene. CDR3 sequence: CSAQGLADGELFF. The CDR3 DNA reads as TGCAGCGCCCAGGGACTAGCGGACGGGGAGCTGTTTTTT.

Turning to this clone: Germline and junction disagree at one end, which may indicate a read error. The gene calls are TRBV4-2 and TRBJ2-1, with D perhaps TRBD2 (6 bases). From germline, CDR1 is LGHNA and CDR2 YNFKEQ. CDR3 length: 15 amino acids. In DNA, the CDR3 is TGTGCCAGCAGCCAAGATAATGCCGCTACTAGCCCCCCGCTCTTC. Translating gives CASSQDNAATSPPLF.

The chain couples TRBV7-8 to TRBJ1-2; 7 nucleotides match TRBD1. J was trimmed by 2 bases and V by 2 bases; bases with no gene match: 5. Germline loops: CDR1 SGHVS, CDR2 FQNEAQ. The CDR3 has 15 residues. CDR3 DNA sequence: TGTGCCAGCAGCTTACCGGGACAGTCAAACTATGGCTACACCTTC. Encoded protein: CASSLPGQSNYGYTF.

The rearrangement uses TRBV5-1 and TRBJ1-3; 9 bases are shared with TRBD1. The CDR3 runs to 15 residues. V lost 3 bases and J lost 2; bases outside the gene matches: 3. Germline V gene lookup returns CDR1 SGHRS and CDR2 YFSETQ. DNA for the CDR3: TGCGCCAGCAGCTCGACAGGGGGAACTGGAAACACCATATATTTT. Translation gives CASSSTGGTGNTIYF.

This chain links TRBV30 with TRBJ2-1; 8 positions agree with TRBD2. The CDR3 consists of 14 residues. Germline CDR1 reads GTSNPN; CDR2 reads SVGIG (reference sequence). The J segment lost 3 bases and the V segment lost 1 base, leaving 2 bases of the junction unmatched. The DNA for the CDR3 is TGTGCCTGGAGTGAGCTAGCGGGCTACAATGAGCAGTTCTTC. Protein: CAWSELAGYNEQFF.

V is TRBV7-9 and J is TRBJ2-4; 8 bases fit TRBD2. The CDR3 length is 16 residues. V gave up 2 bases and J gave up 3 bases; unmatched junction bases: 6. The V gene's germline CDR1 is SEHNR and CDR2 FQNEAQ (reference sequence). The CDR3 nucleotides read TGTGCCAGCAGCTTATTCCGGGAGGGGGTCAAAAACATTCAGTACTTC. It codes for CASSLFREGVKNIQYF.

The V gene is TRBV19, the J gene TRBJ2-7, with 12 nucleotides matching TRBD1. The CDR3 sequence is 15 residues long. Germline lookup yields CDR1 LNHDA and CDR2 SQIVND (reference sequence). V gave up 6 bases and J gave up 3 bases; unmatched junction bases: 6. The CDR3 protein is CASRAGTGGVYEQYF. CDR3 coding DNA: TGTGCCAGTAGAGCTGGGACAGGGGGCGTCTACGAGCAGTACTTC.

This rearrangement joins TRBV7-2 to TRBJ2-1; TRBD2 matches 7 bases. Trimming took 1 base from V and 3 from J; bases not matched to a gene: 6. CDR3 size: 16 residues. The V gene's germline CDR1 is SGHTA and CDR2 FQGNSA. CDR3 sequence (DNA): TGTGCCAGCAGCTTAGTGTCTAGCGGAGGCTACAATGAGCAGTTCTTC. Translating gives CASSLVSSGGYNEQFF.

The CDR3: CASKTGGWAGELFF. In DNA form, the CDR3 reads TGTGCCAGTAAGACAGGGGGTTGGGCCGGGGAGCTGTTTTTT. The chain has TRBV19 and TRBJ2-2; 9 bases map to TRBD1. This CDR3 is built from 14 residues. With 7 bases clipped from V and 6 bases from J, the junction kept 6 bases outside the gene matches. Germline CDR1 and CDR2: LNHDA and SQIVND (reference sequence).

CDR3 loop: CASSPRGYEQYF. The CDR3 DNA follows: TGTGCCAGTAGTCCCAGGGGCTACGAGCAGTACTTC. The chain employs TRBV19 and TRBJ2-7; maybe TRBD1 (6 bases). V was shortened by 5 bases and J by 3 bases, with 8 bases between the two germline ends. The CDR3 is 12 residues long. The germline gives CDR1 LNHDA, CDR2 SQIVND (reference sequence).

The V gene is TRBV7-3, the J gene TRBJ2-3; 12 bases agree with TRBD2. The CDR3 runs to 18 residues. J was trimmed by 0 bases and V by 5 bases; bases with no gene match: 9. CDR1 and CDR2 from the germline V gene are SGHTA and FQGTGA. DNA of the CDR3: TGTGCCAGCAGCCCCTGGACTAGCGGGACTGCTAGCACAGATACGCAGTATTTT. This encodes CASSPWTSGTASTDTQYF.

The chain links TRBV28 to TRBJ2-7; D perhaps matches TRBD1 (5 bases). This CDR3 is 13 amino acids long. Trimming stripped 10 bases from V and 3 bases from J, with 16 bases between. The germline gives CDR1 MDHEN, CDR2 SYDVKM. CDR3 nucleotide sequence: TGTGCCACCCAAGGGGATCTAATCTACGAGCAGTACTTC. Translation: CATQGDLIYEQYF.

J is TRBJ2-3 and V is TRBV19; D is unresolved. Germline loops: CDR1 LNHDA, CDR2 SQIVND (reference sequence). The CDR3 runs to 13 residues. The V end was cut by 10 bases, the J end by 0 bases, with 11 bases between. The DNA of the CDR3 is TGTGCCACCAGGCCCACTAGCACAGATACGCAGTATTTT. Its translation is CATRPTSTDTQYF.

The chain recombines TRBV15 with TRBJ2-4; TRBD2 matches 7 bases. Germline-derived CDR1 and CDR2 are LNHNV and YYDKDF (reference sequence). The CDR3 extends over 15 amino acids. V was pared by 5 bases and J by 5 bases, with 9 bases of the junction left unmatched. CDR3 loop: CATSRGSSGENIQYF. The CDR3 coding sequence is TGTGCCACCAGCCGAGGCTCTAGCGGAGAAAACATTCAGTACTTC.

About this clone itself: The sample contains more than one DNA sequence encoding this CDR3. The chain has TRBV5-1 and TRBJ1-2; 9 nucleotides line up with TRBD1. CDR3 length: 14 residues. Germline V CDR1 and CDR2: SGHRS, YFSETQ. Germline trimming cut 0 bases from V and 4 bases from J; bases unmatched to any gene: 1. The CDR3 loop is CASSLEGQGYGYTF. For the CDR3, the DNA is TGCGCCAGCAGCTTGGAGGGACAGGGCTATGGCTACACCTTC.

The chain uses TRBV6-1 and TRBJ2-7; 9 nucleotides align to TRBD1. With 10 bases clipped from V and 3 bases from J, the junction kept 13 bases outside the gene matches. This CDR3 contains 15 residues. Germline-derived CDR1 and CDR2 are MNHNS and SASEGT. The CDR3 region has the DNA TGTGCCATCATATCCGGGACAGGGACCCTCTACGAGCAGTACTTC. This sequence encodes CAIISGTGTLYEQYF.

The chain is built from TRBV14 and TRBJ2-1; the match to TRBD2 covers 13 bases. V was pared by 2 bases and J by 2 bases, with 12 bases of the junction left unmatched. The V gene's germline CDR1 is SGHDN and CDR2 FVKESK. The length of the CDR3 is 20 residues. The CDR3 sequence is CASSQRGSGTSGTTYNEQFF. CDR3 nucleotide sequence: TGTGCCAGCAGCCAAAGAGGTTCCGGGACTAGCGGGACGACCTACAATGAGCAGTTCTTC.

The genes are TRBV27 and TRBJ2-1; D might be TRBD1 (6 bases). V lost 2 bases to trimming and J lost 0 bases, with 14 bases between them. This CDR3 region has 17 residues. Germline V gene lookup returns CDR1 MNHEY and CDR2 SMNVEV (reference sequence). CDR3 nucleotide sequence: TGTGCCAGCAGTTTACGGGGACACTTACCCTCCTACAATGAGCAGTTCTTC. Translated: CASSLRGHLPSYNEQFF.

The chain is built from TRBV7-9 and TRBJ2-5, with unresolved D. V shed 5 bases and J shed 3 bases, with 16 bases lying between them. Germline loops: CDR1 SEHNR, CDR2 FQNEAQ (reference sequence). CDR3 size: 15 residues. CDR3 sequence: CASSPYRGVEETQYF. DNA for the CDR3: TGTGCCAGCAGCCCTTATCGCGGAGTGGAAGAGACCCAGTACTTC.

This chain joins TRBV28 and TRBJ2-7, with 14 bases fitting TRBD2. This CDR3 is 18 amino acids long. Germline loops: CDR1 MDHEN, CDR2 SYDVKM. V trimming: 4 bases; J trimming: 2 bases; junction bases outside the gene matches: 10. CDR3 nucleotides: TGTGCCAGCAGTTCCGGCGGACTAGCGGGAGGAACTCCCTACGAGCAGTACTTC. Residues: CASSSGGLAGGTPYEQYF.

This chain links TRBV19 with TRBJ1-1; TRBD1 matches at 7 bases. Germline V lookup: CDR1 LNHDA, CDR2 SQIVND (reference sequence). Trimming at V came to 2 bases and at J to 5 bases, leaving 5 bases not matched to a gene. The CDR3 is 14 amino acids. The CDR3 is CASSIWQGGTEAFF. The CDR3 nucleotides read TGTGCCAGTAGTATATGGCAGGGGGGTACTGAAGCTTTCTTT.

The J gene is TRBJ1-1, the V gene TRBV28, with no clear D. CDR3 size: 16 residues. Between the trimmed V and J ends, which lost 1 base and 5 bases, there was a span of 17 bases. The germline gives CDR1 MDHEN, CDR2 SYDVKM. CDR3 loop: CASSLSGGFLRTEAFF. The DNA of the CDR3 is TGTGCCAGCAGTTTATCCGGCGGGTTCCTTAGGACTGAAGCTTTCTTT.

The chain has TRBV4-2 and TRBJ2-1, with D possibly being TRBD1 (6 bases). The CDR3 runs to 15 residues. The V gene's germline CDR1 is LGHNA and CDR2 YNFKEQ. V lost 0 bases, J lost 4 bases, and 10 bases lay in between. The CDR3 DNA reads as TGTGCCAGCAGCCAAGATACGGACAGATACAATGAGCAGTTCTTC. Translating gives CASSQDTDRYNEQFF.

The chain recombines TRBV5-1 with TRBJ1-2; 7 nucleotides agree with TRBD1. Germline values: CDR1 SGHRS, CDR2 YFSETQ. Trimming removed 4 bases from V and 0 bases from J; junction bases left unmatched: 9. The CDR3 has 16 amino acids. DNA of the CDR3: TGCGCCAGCAGCCCCGGCACGGGACAGTCTAACTATGGCTACACCTTC. Protein product: CASSPGTGQSNYGYTF. Supplemented by reference TRBV5-1 and TRBJ1-2, the full variable domain reads KAGVTQTPRYLIKTRGQQVTLSCSPISGHRSVSWYQQTPGQGLQFLFEYFSETQRNKGNFPGRFSGRQFSNSRSEMNVSTLELGDSALYLCASSPGTGQSNYGYTFGSGTRLTVV.

The chain combines TRBV7-8 with TRBJ2-1, with TRBD1 as a possible D gene (6 bases). With 3 bases removed from V and 12 bases from J, the gap between germline ends came to 21 bases. The CDR3 totals 15 residues. The germline V gene has CDR1 SGHVS and CDR2 FQNEAQ. The CDR3 DNA reads TGTGCCAGCAGCTTGCCCCGAATTTCCGGGACATTGCAGTTCTTC. Its protein product is CASSLPRISGTLQFF.

The chain has TRBV30 and TRBJ2-1; maybe TRBD1 (5 bases). Germline CDR1 reads GTSNPN; CDR2 reads SVGIG (reference sequence). This CDR3 contains 16 residues. Trimming stripped 3 bases from V and 1 base from J, with 16 bases between. For the CDR3, the DNA is TGTGCCTGGAGGGAGCAGGGTATCCCATCCTACAATGAGCAGTTCTTC. Translating gives CAWREQGIPSYNEQFF. Drawing the rest from reference TRBV30 and TRBJ2-1, the complete variable domain is SQTIHQWPATLVQPVGSPLSLECTVEGTSNPNLYWYRQAAGRGLQLLFYSVGIGQISSEVPQNLSASRPQDRQFILSSKKLLLSDSGFYLCAWREQGIPSYNEQFFGPGTRLTVL.

The rearrangement joins TRBV18 to TRBJ1-3; weak D call: TRBD1 (6 bases). The germline gives CDR1 KGHSH, CDR2 LQKENI. Trimming removed 7 bases at V and 0 bases at J, with 10 bases between. The CDR3 length is 14 residues. CDR3 nucleotide sequence: TGTGCCAGCTTTCAGGGGTTCTCTGGAAACACCATATATTTT. It translates to CASFQGFSGNTIYF.

CDR3 coding DNA: TGTGCCAGCAAAGTTGGGGGGAGGAATTCACCCCTCCACTTT. This translates into CASKVGGRNSPLHF. This chain joins TRBV2 and TRBJ1-6; a possible D gene is TRBD1 (5 bases). The CDR3 has 14 residues. Germline CDR1 is SNHLY and CDR2 is FYNNEI. V was cut by 7 bases and J by 7 bases, with 14 bases left in between.

The J gene is TRBJ1-2, the V gene TRBV6-5; weak D call: TRBD1 (6 bases). The CDR3 contains 13 residues. V lost 5 bases and J lost 2, with 9 bases in between. Looked up from germline, CDR1 is MNHEY and CDR2 is SVGAGI. The CDR3 reads CASSPTGNYGYTF. CDR3 bases: TGTGCCAGCAGTCCTACAGGGAACTATGGCTACACCTTC.

The DNA of the CDR3 is TGTGCCAGTAGTACCTCCGGGACTTACCGGCACTACGAGCAGTACTTC. Translation gives CASSTSGTYRHYEQYF. The chain couples TRBV19 to TRBJ2-7, with a weak D call TRBD2 (6 bases). The germline gives CDR1 LNHDA, CDR2 SQIVND (reference sequence). There are 16 residues in the CDR3. The germline V and J ends were trimmed by 4 bases and 3 bases, with 19 bases remaining between them.